The clone carrying this TCR beta chain was counted a few times. At one boundary the junction diverges from the germline segment, which might be a read error. These data come from a study of blood T cells in healthy people across ages. PCR was performed a second time for about 6 to 11 cycles using a sample-barcoded 5' primer and a J-beta primer mix. Any given sample supplied a minimum of 2.5 million CDR3-containing paired-end reads. TCRdb reanalysed the 5' RACE reads using MiXCR and keeps one entry per CDR3 protein. The sample contains about 1.5 million distinct CDR3 sequences, 40% to 45% of which appear only once. Germline CDR1 is MNHEY and CDR2 is SMNVEV (reference sequence). The CDR3 runs to 13 residues. No fewer than 6 micrograms of total RNA were isolated from every sample.

Sequencing input: blood. This chain uses TRBV27 with TRBJ2-7, with D hard to call. This clonotype originated in a woman between 18 and 29 years old in good health. The CDR3 sequence: CASSVSRGYEQYF. The CDR3 DNA is TGTGCCAGCAGTGTATCTCGCGGCTACGAGCAGTACTTC.